This T cell receptor (beta chain) was identified in a study of CD8+ T cells in alopecia areata. CDR1 and CDR2 (germline): MNHNY, SVGAGI (reference sequence). This CDR3 region has 15 residues. V dropped 2 bases and J dropped 4; count of bases not matched to a gene: 4. cDNA reverse transcribed from extracted RNA served as the sequencing template. Assay used: immunoSEQ multiplex PCR; TCRdb lists only in-frame clones, some missing. The data show roughly 130,000 clones, 58% seen once. There are a few counts of this clone. The antigen is undetermined. The study, taken as a whole, reports: Clonality in lesional scalp, especially alopecia totalis/universalis, exceeded that of normal scalp. The study also sequences resident alphabeta T cells of normal skin in scalp samples.

From alopecia areata patients, lesional scalp punch biopsies and peripheral blood were collected. This material consisted of CD4+ T cells sorted from blood, taken at week 0. The receptor's source is a human donor with alopecia areata. The chain recombines TRBV6-6 with TRBJ2-3, with 9 bases that match TRBD2. The CDR3 region has the DNA TGTGCCAGCAGTTACCCCGGGACTAGCTCAGATACGCAGTATTTT. It specifies CASSYPGTSSDTQYF.